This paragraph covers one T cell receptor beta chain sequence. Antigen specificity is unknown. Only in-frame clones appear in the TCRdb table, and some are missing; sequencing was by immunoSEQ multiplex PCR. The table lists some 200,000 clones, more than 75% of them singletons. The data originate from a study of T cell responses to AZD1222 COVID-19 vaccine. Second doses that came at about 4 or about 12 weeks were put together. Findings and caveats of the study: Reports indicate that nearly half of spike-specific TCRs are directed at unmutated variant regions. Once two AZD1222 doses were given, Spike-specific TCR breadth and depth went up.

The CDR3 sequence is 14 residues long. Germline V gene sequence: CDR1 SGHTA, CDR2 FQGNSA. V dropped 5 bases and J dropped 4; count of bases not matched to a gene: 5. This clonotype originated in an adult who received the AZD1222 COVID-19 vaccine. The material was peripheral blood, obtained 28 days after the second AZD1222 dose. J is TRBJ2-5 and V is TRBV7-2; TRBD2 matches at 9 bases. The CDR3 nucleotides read TGTGCCAGCAGCCTGACTAGCGGTGTAGAGACCCAGTACTTC. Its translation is CASSLTSGVETQYF.